The clone carrying this TCR beta chain was found once. Unmatched junction bases numbered 7, after V lost 4 bases and J lost 7 bases. The CDR3 covers 15 residues. From germline, CDR1 is LNHDA and CDR2 SQIVND (reference sequence). The data were obtained in a study of blood T cell repertoires in COVID-19. The repertoire was sequenced with immunoSEQ multiplex PCR; TCRdb's copy has only in-frame clones and lacks some. The data contain 200,000 to 300,000 clones, 88% of them seen just once; the ten biggest clones take up 0.99%. The sequencing sample was made of peripheral blood. The receptor was isolated from a woman in her thirties or forties who had recovered from COVID-19. The gene calls are TRBV19 and TRBJ2-5; 12 bases match TRBD2. The CDR3 DNA reads TGTGCCAGTAGTAAGGTCCTAGCGGGAGGGGGGACCCAGTACTTC. Encoded protein: CASSKVLAGGGTQYF. Full variable domain (missing parts from reference TRBV19 and TRBJ2-5): DGGITQSPKYLFRKEGQNVTLSCEQNLNHDAMYWYRQDPGQGLRLIYYSQIVNDFQKGDIAEGYSVSREKKESFPLTVTSAQKNPTAFYLCASSKVLAGGGTQYFGPGTRLLVL.